The entry that follows covers one T cell receptor (beta chain) sequence. Germline V lookup: CDR1 SNHLY, CDR2 FYNNEI. Trimming pared 3 bases from V and 9 bases from J, leaving 15 bases between. CDR3 length equals 13 residues. Specified time point: patch test 2, 6 weeks after DPC sensitization. As for treatment: therapeutic diphenylcyclopropenone sensitization with weekly scalp DPC. The data originate from a study of human T cells and chemical hapten exposure. Whole-study context: A mostly female patient group had alopecia areata, totalis or universalis.

TCRdb called the RACE reads again in MiXCR, with one record for every CDR3 protein. The sample lists about 380,000 distinct CDR3 sequences; just under 6.5% were seen once. V gene TRBV2 combines with J gene TRBJ2-7, with D perhaps matching TRBD1 (6 bases). Sequencing was performed on whole blood, taken in connection with sensitization to the hapten diphenylcyclopropenone (DPC). This clonotype was sampled from a woman aged 18-29 years with alopecia areata. Some clones in this sample may be carry-over from other donors' samples. CDR3 region: CASSERRQEGQYF. The CDR3 nucleotides read TGTGCCAGCAGTGAGAGGCGACAGGAAGGGCAGTACTTC. Combining the CDR3 with reference TRBV2 and TRBJ2-7 gives the whole variable domain EPEVTQTPSHQVTQMGQEVILRCVPISNHLYFYWYRQILGQKVEFLVSFYNNEISEKSEIFDDQFSVERPDGSNFTLKIRSTKLEDSAMYFCASSERRQEGQYFGPGTRLTVT.